Presented here are 10 T cell receptor beta chains from one specimen sequenced in a study of T cells in Graves' hyperthyroidism and ophthalmopathy. Amplified regions were TCR beta CDR3 sequences from RNA transcripts. The HTBI primer set served for first-round RT-PCR of the TCR CDR3. TCRdb independently ran MiXCR on the multiplex PCR reads; one entry per CDR3 protein. This sample has 490,000 or so distinct CDR3 sequences, with less than 20% found just once. Sequenced: blood. All receptors derive from a man aged 35 to 55 with Graves' ophthalmopathy.

This clonotype came up a few times. The chain has TRBV7-9 and TRBJ1-2, with D hard to call. In germline, CDR1 is SEHNR, CDR2 FQNEAQ (reference sequence). Trimming pared 1 base from V and 6 bases from J, leaving 9 bases between. The CDR3 runs 13 residues. The CDR3 spells CASSLVGQDGYTF. The CDR3 bases are TGTGCCAGCAGCTTAGTAGGGCAGGATGGCTACACCTTC.

This clonotype was found a few times. V usage is TRBV28 and J usage is TRBJ2-1; D unresolved. The germline V and J ends were trimmed by 5 bases and 8 bases, with 7 bases remaining between them. Germline V gives CDR1 MDHEN, CDR2 SYDVKM. CDR3 length: 11 residues. CDR3 protein: CASSGIDEQFF. DNA for the CDR3: TGTGCCAGCAGTGGAATAGATGAGCAGTTCTTC.

This clonotype has more than one count but fewer than ten. The chain's CDR3 is CASSPRALKMNQPQHF. The CDR3, as DNA: TGTGCCAGCAGTCCCAGGGCCCTCAAAATGAATCAGCCCCAGCATTTT. The chain recombines TRBV12-3 or TRBV12-4 with TRBJ1-5, with D perhaps matching TRBD1 (5 bases). This CDR3 is 16 amino acids long. V lost 5 bases and J lost 4, with 18 bases in between.

The chain combines TRBV6-1 with TRBJ2-5; D unclear. The germline CDR1 and CDR2 sequences are MNHNS and SASEGT. The CDR3 loop spans 14 amino acids. V lost 7 bases, J lost 5 bases, and 17 bases lay in between. CDR3 sequence reads: CASNFLERSETQYF. The CDR3 bases are TGTGCCAGCAACTTTCTCGAGAGATCGGAGACCCAGTACTTC.

This clonotype was seen only once. The V call is TRBV9, the J call TRBJ2-3; the match to TRBD2 covers 13 bases. Germline V gene lookup returns CDR1 SGDLS and CDR2 YYNGEE. The CDR3 has 15 amino acids. The ends lost 3 bases at V and 7 bases at J; junction bases unmatched: 5. The CDR3 bases are TGTGCCAGCAGCGACGGACTAGCGGGGGTATATACGCAGTATTTT. Residues: CASSDGLAGVYTQYF.

This clonotype appeared many times. The V call is TRBV7-8, the J call TRBJ2-5, with no clear D. V was trimmed by 6 bases and J by 1 base, leaving 18 bases between them. Germline assignment: CDR1 SGHVS and CDR2 FQNEAQ. CDR3 size: 16 residues. The CDR3 coding sequence is TGTGCCAGCAGTCCGAACGATTGGGGTTTCCAAGAGACCCAGTACTTC. Its translation is CASSPNDWGFQETQYF.

Many counts were recorded for this clonotype. This sequence joins TRBV7-8 and TRBJ2-3; D is unclear. The CDR3 contains 16 residues. From germline, CDR1 is SGHVS and CDR2 FQNEAQ. V was clipped by 1 base and J by 0 bases, with 11 bases between them. The CDR3, as DNA: TGTGCCAGCAGCTTAGAAATTGGATCTAGCACAGATACGCAGTATTTT. It encodes CASSLEIGSSTDTQYF.

This clonotype was picked up a small number of times. V is TRBV2 and J is TRBJ1-4; D is possibly TRBD1 (5 bases). Germline CDR1 reads SNHLY; CDR2 reads FYNNEI. The CDR3 is made up of 13 amino acids. Trimming removed 7 bases at V and 7 bases at J, with 13 bases between. The CDR3 is CASTPTTAEKLFF. DNA of the CDR3: TGTGCCAGCACTCCCACGACAGCTGAAAAACTGTTTTTT.

The J gene is TRBJ2-3, the V gene TRBV7-6; D is possibly TRBD2 (5 bases). The CDR3 totals 13 residues. Trimming left V 1 base short and J 6 bases short, with 8 bases between. CDR1 and CDR2 from the germline V gene are SGHVS and FNYEAQ. DNA of the CDR3: TGTGCCAGCAGCTTAGAGAGGGTCGATACGCAGTATTTT. Translated: CASSLERVDTQYF.

The rearrangement uses TRBV9 and TRBJ1-3; 8 nucleotides line up with TRBD1. Per germline, CDR1 SGDLS and CDR2 YYNGEE. The CDR3 has 16 residues. Trimming at V came to 3 bases and at J to 1 base, leaving 6 bases not matched to a gene. This CDR3 is CASSGGQGRSGNTIYF. The CDR3 nucleotides read TGTGCCAGCAGCGGCGGACAGGGAAGGTCTGGAAACACCATATATTTT.